Sequencing of this TCR beta chain was carried out in a study of patients and donors after allogeneic stem cell transplantation. TCRdb reprocessed the RT-PCR reads with MiXCR, giving one entry per CDR3 protein. The sample gives about 150,000 distinct CDR3 sequences, about 36% of which show up once; about 50% is in the top ten. This CDR3 has 11 residues. V was shortened by 8 bases and J by 4 bases, with 4 bases between the two germline ends. Germline V gene sequence: CDR1 KGHDR, CDR2 SFDVKD. The origin of this receptor is a human donor who was either an allogeneic HSCT recipient or a stem cell or donor lymphocyte infusion donor (not recorded which). It is not recorded whose cells these are; they may come from a transplant donor. Sequenced: blood, either unsorted or a sorted T cell fraction (not recorded which). The chain links TRBV24-1 to TRBJ2-2; D is unclear. DNA of the CDR3: TGTGCCACCACGAGCACCGGGGAGCTGTTTTTT. It yields the protein CATTSTGELFF.